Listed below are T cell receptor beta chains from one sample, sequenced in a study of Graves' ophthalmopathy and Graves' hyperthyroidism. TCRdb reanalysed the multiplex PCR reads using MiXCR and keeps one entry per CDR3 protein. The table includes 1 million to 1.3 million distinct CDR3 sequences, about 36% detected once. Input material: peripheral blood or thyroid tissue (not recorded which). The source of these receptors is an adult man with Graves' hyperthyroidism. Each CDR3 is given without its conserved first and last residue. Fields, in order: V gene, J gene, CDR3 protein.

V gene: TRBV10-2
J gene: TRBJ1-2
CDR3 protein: TSRDTNYGYT

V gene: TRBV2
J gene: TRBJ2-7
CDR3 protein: ASKSGQGAEQY

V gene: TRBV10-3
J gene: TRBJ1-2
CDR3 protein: AISPGQGARLGKGYT

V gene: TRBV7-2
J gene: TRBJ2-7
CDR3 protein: ASSFGRNVYEQY

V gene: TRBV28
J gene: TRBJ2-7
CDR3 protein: ASSFAQMAYEQY

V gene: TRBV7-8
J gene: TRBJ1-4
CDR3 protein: ASRSGTSTNEKLF

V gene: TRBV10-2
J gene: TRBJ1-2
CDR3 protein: ASSEFLQGHYGYT

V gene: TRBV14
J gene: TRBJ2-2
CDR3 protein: ASSQVLGGELF

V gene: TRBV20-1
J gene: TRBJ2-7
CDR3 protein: SAPTRQGAYEQY

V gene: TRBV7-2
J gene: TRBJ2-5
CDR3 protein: ASSRGTEQETQY

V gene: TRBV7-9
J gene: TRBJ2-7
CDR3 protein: ASSSSPTGKEQY

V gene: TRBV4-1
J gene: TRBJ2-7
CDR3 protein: ASSQRAGPGYEQY

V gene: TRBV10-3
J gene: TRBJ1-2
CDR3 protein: AISEPGQGSNYGYT

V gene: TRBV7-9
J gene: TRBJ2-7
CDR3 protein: ASSRSFSANEQY

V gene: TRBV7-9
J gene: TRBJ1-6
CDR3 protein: ASPGTRPLH

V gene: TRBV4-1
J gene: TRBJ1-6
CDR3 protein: ASRPSRDPLPLH

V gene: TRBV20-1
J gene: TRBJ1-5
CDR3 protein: SALYRGQPQH

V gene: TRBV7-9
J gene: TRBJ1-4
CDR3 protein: ASSSMMGGNEKLF

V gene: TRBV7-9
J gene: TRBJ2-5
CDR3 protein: ASSSLAGSETQY

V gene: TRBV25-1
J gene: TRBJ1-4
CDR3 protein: ASSEWMGQVEKLF

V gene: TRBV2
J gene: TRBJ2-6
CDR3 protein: ASKGTQSSGANVLT

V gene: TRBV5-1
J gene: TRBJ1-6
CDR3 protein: ASSRRTGYNSPLH

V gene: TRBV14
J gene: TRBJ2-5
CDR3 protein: ASSQDIPIWNVAEEETQY

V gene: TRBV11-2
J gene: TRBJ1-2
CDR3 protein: ASSQGQGMGGYT